One sample yielded the 8 T cell receptor beta chains listed below, sequenced in a study of OX40 agonist ivuxolimab in advanced cancers. The library relied on the immunoSEQ multiplex PCR assay. The source is immuneACCESS, and TCRdb retained only in-frame sequences with V and J called. Part of the clones is not carried over; for the studies checked, unresolved V genes explain less than half of this, and the remainder is unexplained. This sample is represented by just under 85,000 clones; roughly 83% of them were singletons. The ten largest clonotypes hold around 0.84% of the sample. The source was CD4+ or CD8+ T cells sorted from blood, collected in a trial of the OX40 agonist ivuxolimab. These receptors came from an adult with an advanced solid tumor such as melanoma, head and neck, liver or kidney cancer.

The CDR3 protein is CASSGQSLNEKLFF. As DNA, the CDR3 is TGTGCCAGCAGCGGACAGTCCCTTAATGAAAAACTGTTTTTT. V is TRBV9 and J is TRBJ1-4; D is perhaps TRBD1 (5 bases). V was trimmed by 3 bases and J by 4 bases, leaving 10 bases between them. This CDR3 comprises 14 residues. CDR1 SGDLS and CDR2 YYNGEE come from the germline V gene.

The V and J genes are TRBV28 and TRBJ2-2; weak D call: TRBD2 (5 bases). Trimming shortened V by 5 bases and J by 4 bases, and 14 bases separated the two germline ends. This CDR3 has 15 residues. Germline V gene data show CDR1 as MDHEN and CDR2 as SYDVKM. The CDR3 loop is CASSTPNSGTGELFF. Written as DNA, the CDR3 is TGTGCCAGCAGTACCCCCAACAGCGGCACCGGGGAGCTGTTTTTT.

This sequence joins TRBV5-1 and TRBJ1-2, with D possibly matching TRBD1 (6 bases). CDR1 is SGHRS and CDR2 is YFSETQ in the germline V gene. The CDR3 runs to 14 residues. V was cut by 1 base and J by 2 bases, with 9 bases left in between. The chain's CDR3 is CASSLTGLNYGYTF. DNA of the CDR3: TGCGCCAGCAGCTTGACAGGGTTAAACTATGGCTACACCTTC.

This chain links TRBV18 with TRBJ2-3; D unresolved. Germline V gene sequence: CDR1 KGHSH, CDR2 LQKENI. V was clipped by 0 bases and J by 3 bases, with 10 bases between them. The CDR3 length is 15 residues. The CDR3 is CASSPPSGHTDTQYF. CDR3 DNA: TGTGCCAGCTCACCACCGTCGGGTCATACAGATACGCAGTATTTT. The whole variable domain, filled in from reference TRBV18 and TRBJ2-3, reads NAGVMQNPRHLVRRRGQEARLRCSPMKGHSHVYWYRQLPEEGLKFMVYLQKENIIDESGMPKERFSAEFPKEGPSILRIQQVVRGDSAAYFCASSPPSGHTDTQYFGPGTRLTVL.

This chain joins TRBV6-6 and TRBJ2-7; 7 bases map to TRBD1. V dropped 11 bases and J dropped 5; count of bases not matched to a gene: 12. The CDR3 contains 13 residues. Germline V gives CDR1 MNHNY, CDR2 SVGAGI (reference sequence). In DNA, the CDR3 is TGTGCCTCCGGACAGGCCGCGAGGGACGAGCAGTACTTC. This codes for CASGQAARDEQYF.

Worth noting for this clone: Relative to the germline gene, one junction end is altered; a read error may explain this. This chain links TRBV7-8 with TRBJ1-2; D is undetermined. CDR1 and CDR2 (germline): SGHVS, FQNEAQ. The CDR3 sequence is 15 residues long. The CDR3 DNA reads as TGTGCCAGCAGCGTAGCGCAGGCCGCCTTGGGTGGCTACACCTTC. The encoded protein is CASSVAQAALGGYTF.

The rearrangement joins TRBV19 to TRBJ2-2; maybe TRBD1 (6 bases). Trimming shortened V by 1 base and J by 6 bases, and 6 bases separated the two germline ends. From germline, CDR1 is LNHDA and CDR2 SQIVND (reference sequence). The CDR3 contains 13 residues. In DNA form, the CDR3 reads TGTGCCAGTAGTATAGCAGGGGCCGGGGAGCTGTTTTTT. It translates to CASSIAGAGELFF.

The CDR3 sequence is CASSEKSRTGTNYSNQPQHF. The CDR3 region has the DNA TGTGCCAGCAGTGAAAAGTCCAGGACAGGGACCAACTATAGCAATCAGCCCCAGCATTTT. The V call is TRBV6-1, the J call TRBJ1-5; 8 positions match TRBD1. CDR1 and CDR2 (germline): MNHNS, SASEGT. The trim removed 2 bases at V and 0 bases at J, leaving 15 bases unmatched. This CDR3 is built from 20 residues.